A selection of T cell receptor beta chains follows, all from one sample in a study of Ad26.COV2.S vaccination and SARS-CoV-2 variants. Clones were sequenced by immunoSEQ multiplex PCR, and TCRdb holds only the in-frame ones, with some missing. This sample has 300,000 to 350,000 clones, with 85% to 90% found just once. Specimen: peripheral blood, collected in a trial of Ad26.COV2.S vaccine versus placebo. These receptors were obtained from a person between 18 and 65 years old who received the Ad26.COV2.S COVID-19 vaccine or a placebo. Each CDR3 is given with its conserved first and last residue. Fields, in order: D gene, clone size, J gene, V gene, CDR3 DNA, CDR3 protein. A D gene is named only where the DNA matches it firmly. Rows give clone size only sometimes, using once, few, many, or a class for an expanded clone.

>TRBD2|NA|TRBJ2-2|TRBV3-1/TRBV3-2
TGTGCCAGCAGCCAAGATTGGGGGGCTAGCGGGCCAATCACCGGGGAGCTGTTTTTT
CASSQDWGASGPITGELFF
>TRBD1|NA|TRBJ1-4|TRBV7-9
TGTGCCAGCAGCTCCGGACAGGGCACAACTAATGAAAAACTGTTTTTT
CASSSGQGTTNEKLFF
>NA|NA|TRBJ1-6|TRBV27
TGTGCCAGCACCACTTTCACCAGGAGGAGCTCCTATAATTCACCCCTCCACTTT
CASTTFTRRSSYNSPLHF
>TRBD1|NA|TRBJ1-4|TRBV7-8
TGTGCCAGCAGCTCCGGACAGGGAGCAACTAATGAAAAACTGTTTTTT
CASSSGQGATNEKLFF
>NA|NA|TRBJ1-1|TRBV11-3
TGTGCCAGCAGCCTCAGACCCACTGAAGCTTTCTTT
CASSLRPTEAFF
>NA|NA|TRBJ1-5|TRBV4-3
TGCGCCAGCAGCCAAGATTATTTAGCCGTGAACCAGCCCCAGCATTTT
CASSQDYLAVNQPQHF
>TRBD2|once|TRBJ2-3|TRBV4-1
TGCGCCAGCAGCCCCACCCCTAGCGGGAGCACAGATACGCAGTATTTT
CASSPTPSGSTDTQYF
>NA|NA|TRBJ2-1|TRBV3-1/TRBV3-2
TGTGCCAGCAGCCAAATAGCTTCGTACAATGAGCAGTTCTTC
CASSQIASYNEQFF
>TRBD1|NA|TRBJ1-4|TRBV4-3
TGCGCCAGCAGCCAAGAAGGGACAGGGGGCGAGCGACTGTTTTTT
CASSQEGTGGERLFF
>TRBD1|NA|TRBJ2-1|TRBV7-2
TGTGCCAGCAGCTTAGAACAGGGGGCACATGAGCAGTTCTTC
CASSLEQGAHEQFF
>NA|NA|TRBJ1-6|TRBV7-9
TGTGCCAGCAGCTTGTGGGTGGGTCGGGCGTCAAATTCACCCCTCCACTTT
CASSLWVGRASNSPLHF
>NA|NA|TRBJ2-7|TRBV7-2
TGTGCCAGCAGCTTAGGCGGGGGCTTACGCTACGAGCAGTACTTC
CASSLGGGLRYEQYF
>NA|once|TRBJ1-2|TRBV5-5
TGTGCCAGCAGCTTGGTGACAGGTCCCTATGGCTACACCTTC
CASSLVTGPYGYTF
>NA|NA|TRBJ1-6|TRBV11-2
TGTGCCAGCAGCTTAGATCAATTGAGGGATTCACCCCTCCACTTT
CASSLDQLRDSPLHF
>NA|NA|TRBJ2-4|TRBV19
TGTGCCAGTAGTATAGCCGGCTCAGGTTTTTCCAAAAACATTCAGTACTTC
CASSIAGSGFSKNIQYF
>TRBD1|NA|TRBJ1-2|TRBV14
TGTGCCAGCAGTAAGGACAGGGCTTACACCTTC
CASSKDRAYTF
>NA|few|TRBJ1-3|TRBV6-5
TGTGCCAGCAGTTGGACTGTCTCTGGAAACACCATATATTTT
CASSWTVSGNTIYF
>NA|NA|TRBJ2-3|TRBV9
TGTGCCAGCAGCGTAGCCGGGAGCACAGATACGCAGTATTTT
CASSVAGSTDTQYF
>NA|NA|TRBJ1-2|TRBV12-3/TRBV12-4
TGTGCCAGCAGTTTCCGGACAGCCTATGGCTACACCTTC
CASSFRTAYGYTF
>NA|NA|TRBJ1-2|TRBV7-8
TGTGCCAGCAGCCCCCCCGGGACTTACGGCTACACCTTC
CASSPPGTYGYTF
>NA|NA|TRBJ2-7|TRBV7-9
TGTGCCAGCAGCTCCCCGGGGGGCGACGAGCAGTACTTC
CASSSPGGDEQYF
>TRBD2|NA|TRBJ2-1|TRBV27
TGTGCCAGCAGTTTGGGAACTAGCGGCTCCTACAATGAGCAGTTCTTC
CASSLGTSGSYNEQFF
>NA|NA|TRBJ1-2|TRBV4-3
TGCGCCAGCAGCCAAGATCGGGCCACATCGCCTGACTATGGCTACACCTTC
CASSQDRATSPDYGYTF
>NA|NA|TRBJ2-5|TRBV5-4
TGTGCCAGCAGCTTGGGAGGGGTAAGGAGGAAAGAGACCCAGTACTTC
CASSLGGVRRKETQYF
>TRBD1|NA|TRBJ1-1|TRBV28
TGTGCCAGCAGTTATACGGACAGGGAGACTGAAGCTTTCTTT
CASSYTDRETEAFF
>NA|NA|TRBJ1-3|TRBV12-3/TRBV12-4
TGTGCCAGCAGTTTAGTGAACACCATATATTTT
CASSLVNTIYF
>NA|NA|TRBJ1-2|TRBV7-9
TGTGCCAGCAGCCTAGACAGCCCCTATGGCTACACCTTC
CASSLDSPYGYTF
>NA|NA|TRBJ1-1|TRBV3-1/TRBV3-2
TGTGCCAGCAGCCAAGATCTGGGACCCCGCACTGAAGCTTTCTTT
CASSQDLGPRTEAFF
>NA|NA|TRBJ2-3|TRBV19
TGTGCCAGTATGATAATAGGAGCTACAGATACGCAGTATTTT
CASMIIGATDTQYF
>TRBD1|NA|TRBJ2-7|TRBV6-5
TGTGCCAGCAGACTAATGGGACAGGGGCGCTACGAGCAGTACTTC
CASRLMGQGRYEQYF
>NA|few|TRBJ1-1|TRBV24-1
TGTGCCACCAGTGATCCTCCTAGACAGAGCGGCGCTTTCTTT
CATSDPPRQSGAFF
>NA|NA|TRBJ1-2|TRBV6-5
TGTGCCAGCAGTTACGGGGGGCTCTACACCTTC
CASSYGGLYTF
>NA|NA|TRBJ1-1|TRBV6-5
TGTGCCAGCAGACCGGGACCCAAGGAGACTGAAGCCTTCTTT
CASRPGPKETEAFF
>TRBD2|NA|TRBJ2-1|TRBV28
TGTGCCAGCAGTTTGAGTAGCGGGATAATAGTCTCCCCCAATGAGCAGTTCTTC
CASSLSSGIIVSPNEQFF
>TRBD2|NA|TRBJ2-1|TRBV7-8
TGTGCCAGCAGCTTAGGCGGGCCTAGCGGGAGATACAATGAGCAGTTCTTC
CASSLGGPSGRYNEQFF
>NA|NA|TRBJ1-1|TRBV3-1/TRBV3-2
TGTGCCAGCAGCCCCTGGGGGTTGAACACTGAAGCTTTCTTT
CASSPWGLNTEAFF
>TRBD2|NA|TRBJ2-1|TRBV29-1
TGCAGCGTGAATGCCCGAGACACTAGCGGGGGCTCCTACAATGAGCAGTTCTTC
CSVNARDTSGGSYNEQFF